The clone carrying this T cell receptor (beta chain) is deemed medium-sized. Antigen specificity is unknown. The germline V gene encodes CDR1 MDHEN and CDR2 SYDVKM. This CDR3 has 12 amino acids. V lost 7 bases and J lost 8, with 14 bases in between. No patient received treatment before thyroid surgery. These data come from a study of metastatic and nonmetastatic thyroid tumors. Study summary: The comparison covered peripheral blood and tumor or nodule tissue in malignant and benign thyroid patients.

How the authors handled the data: Clinicopathological groups of papillary thyroid cancer showed CDR3 differences that were used to build a distant-metastasis classifier. TCRdb re-called the PCR reads via MiXCR. The V and J calls and clone size are TCRdb's, not the authors'. The data show over 13,000 clones, about a quarter seen once. Study observations and caveats: Malignant tumors reportedly showed significantly higher TCR beta diversity than benign nodules in both blood and tumor.

The source of this sequence is a female donor with papillary thyroid cancer or a benign thyroid nodule (not recorded which). Some clones in this sample may be carry-over from other donors' samples. The sample consisted of blood. This chain joins TRBV28 and TRBJ1-1; D is ambiguous. CDR3 in DNA: TGTGCCAGCAACGAGGCACGGGAAGAAGCTTTCTTT. This encodes CASNEAREEAFF.